This T cell receptor beta chain was retrieved from a study of blood T cells in healthy people across ages. Whole-study results and caveats: Nothing was known about donor CMV status, and this possibly confounded expanded clonotype changes.

A sample-barcoded 5' primer and a J-beta primer mix were used in a second PCR of roughly 7 to 11 cycles. Each cDNA molecule carried a tag from a template-switch adaptor that contained 12 random nucleotides. TCRdb recomputed calls from the 5' RACE reads with MiXCR, one row per CDR3 protein. The sample lists 1.5 million to 2 million distinct CDR3 sequences; roughly 32% were seen once. In its sample, this clonotype was seen a few times. Antigen: not known. Each donor supplied approximately 10 milliliters of peripheral blood. The receptor comes from a woman aged 25 to 39 in good health. Material: blood.

The CDR3 DNA follows: TGTGCCAGCAGACAGGGTGAGGGCAATCAGCCCCAGCATTTT. Amino acids: CASRQGEGNQPQHF. The chain couples TRBV5-5 to TRBJ1-5; possibly TRBD1 for D (6 bases). The ends were cut back, 5 bases at V and 2 bases at J, with 11 bases in the middle. The CDR3 spans 14 residues. Germline CDR1 and CDR2: SGHKS and YYEKEE (reference sequence).